These 9 T cell receptor beta chains came from one sample sequenced in a study of CD8+CD57+ T cells in acquired aplastic anemia. CD8+CD57+ cell expansion, shown by flow cytometry, had occurred in the patients selected for sequencing. Profiles of TCR beta VDJ and CDR3 were generated from a genomic DNA template. TCRdb passed the reads through MiXCR, listing each CDR3 protein once. The table has some 170,000 distinct CDR3 sequences, roughly 48% seen once; the top ten hold 0.85% to 1.3%. The sequencing input was sorted CD4+, CD8+, or CD8+CD57+ T cells (not recorded which) from PBMCs. The receptors were sampled from a human donor with aplastic anemia.

J is TRBJ2-2 and V is TRBV3-1; D is ambiguous. V shed 1 base and J shed 12 bases, with 9 bases lying between them. The CDR3 runs to 12 residues. Germline CDR1 and CDR2: LGHDT and YNNKEL (reference sequence). In DNA, the CDR3 is TGTGCCAGCAGCCAAGGGAATCTTAAGCTGTTTTTT. Translation gives CASSQGNLKLFF.

The gene calls are TRBV7-3 and TRBJ2-3; 9 nucleotides agree with TRBD2. J gave up 5 bases and V 5 bases, and 8 bases lay outside the gene matches. Germline V gives CDR1 SGHTA, CDR2 FQGTGA. The CDR3 has 15 residues. CDR3 nucleotides: TGTGCCAGCAGCCCCGGGACTAGCACTTTAGATACGCAGTATTTT. As protein: CASSPGTSTLDTQYF.

This clonotype has ten or more counts. The genes are TRBV19 and TRBJ1-4; no definite D call. V was shortened by 5 bases and J by 7 bases, with 11 bases between the two germline ends. The length of the CDR3 is 13 residues. Germline V CDR1 and CDR2: LNHDA, SQIVND (reference sequence). CDR3 in DNA: TGTGCCAGTAGTGTTCTATGGGGTGAAAAACTGTTTTTT. It codes for CASSVLWGEKLFF.

In its sample, this clonotype was seen many times. The genes are TRBV19 and TRBJ1-5; 7 nucleotides match TRBD1. Germline V gene data show CDR1 as LNHDA and CDR2 as SQIVND (reference sequence). The CDR3 runs 17 residues. Trimming removed 4 bases from V and 0 bases from J; junction bases left unmatched: 9. The CDR3 nucleotides are TGTGCCAGTAGTAGCCGGGACAGAGGGTATAGCAATCAGCCCCAGCATTTT. Translated, it gives CASSSRDRGYSNQPQHF.

J is TRBJ1-6 and V is TRBV10-2, with D uncertain. V was pared by 6 bases and J by 7 bases, with 7 bases between. CDR3 length: 12 residues. Germline V gene sequence: CDR1 WSHSY, CDR2 SAAADI. The CDR3 loop is CASRVWNSPLHF. Here the CDR3 DNA reads TGCGCCAGCAGAGTGTGGAATTCACCCCTCCACTTT.

This clonotype has just a few counts. CDR3 loop: CATSSQRTDTQYF. DNA for the CDR3: TGTGCCACCAGCAGCCAGCGAACAGATACGCAGTATTTT. V usage is TRBV15 and J usage is TRBJ2-3; D gene unclear. The V and J ends lost 3 bases and 3 bases respectively, with 7 bases between them. The CDR3 is 13 residues long. Germline loops: CDR1 LNHNV, CDR2 YYDKDF (reference sequence).

This clonotype was picked up a small number of times. The chain recombines TRBV19 with TRBJ2-3; 9 bases agree with TRBD2. The germline CDR1 and CDR2 sequences are LNHDA and SQIVND (reference sequence). The CDR3 has 16 residues. V shed 4 bases, J shed 4 bases, and the junction held 9 bases outside the gene matches. CDR3 sequence: CASSRLAGTSADTQYF. The CDR3 nucleotides are TGTGCCAGTAGTAGGCTAGCGGGAACAAGTGCAGATACGCAGTATTTT.

The V call is TRBV7-9, the J call TRBJ1-2; D is perhaps TRBD1 (5 bases). The V and J ends lost 6 bases and 8 bases respectively, with 13 bases between them. This CDR3 is built from 12 residues. Germline V gene sequence: CDR1 SEHNR, CDR2 FQNEAQ (reference sequence). Written as DNA, the CDR3 is TGTGCCAGCAGGGCCGTAGAGGGGGGCTACACCTTC. This sequence encodes CASRAVEGGYTF.

The V call is TRBV10-3, the J call TRBJ2-2; 8 nucleotides line up with TRBD1. The V and J ends lost 2 bases and 4 bases, in that order; junction bases with no gene match: 6. The germline V gene encodes CDR1 ENHRY and CDR2 SYGVKD. CDR3 length equals 16 residues. The DNA for the CDR3 is TGTGCCATCAGTGAGGGGGCAGGGGGCGGCACCGGGGAGCTGTTTTTT. Translated, it gives CAISEGAGGGTGELFF.